These 28 T cell receptor beta chains were all obtained from the same sample, sequenced in a study of cytomegalovirus exposure and HLA in healthy donors. PCR amplification relied on 60 Vbeta primers (plus 13 Jbeta primers). Sequencing was performed with immunoSEQ multiplex PCR; in TCRdb, only in-frame clones are kept and a portion is missing. This table lists roughly 80,000 clones. What was sequenced was PBMCs. These receptors originate from a man in his fifties in good health and CMV-seropositive.

The rearrangement uses TRBV2 and TRBJ2-6; a weak D match, TRBD1 (6 bases). V lost 5 bases and J 4 bases, leaving 12 bases between the germline ends. The CDR3 runs to 15 residues. CDR1 SNHLY and CDR2 FYNNEI come from the germline V gene. The CDR3 is CASSPRQDGANVLTF. As DNA, the CDR3 is TGTGCCAGCAGTCCAAGACAGGACGGGGCCAACGTCCTGACTTTC. Full variable domain (outside the CDR3, taken from reference TRBV2 and TRBJ2-6): EPEVTQTPSHQVTQMGQEVILRCVPISNHLYFYWYRQILGQKVEFLVSFYNNEISEKSEIFDDQFSVERPDGSNFTLKIRSTKLEDSAMYFCASSPRQDGANVLTFGAGSRLTVL.

The rearrangement links TRBV10-2 to TRBJ1-5, with D possibly TRBD1 on 5 matching bases. Trimming cost V 1 base and J 5 bases, with 12 bases left between them. Germline loops: CDR1 WSHSY, CDR2 SAAADI. The CDR3 is 15 residues long. The CDR3 DNA is TGCGCCAGCAGTGAGTGGTGGGGGGGGGATCAGCCCCAGCATTTT. This encodes CASSEWWGGDQPQHF.

The chain couples TRBV25-1 to TRBJ1-1; TRBD1 agrees at 7 bases. The CDR3 covers 14 residues. Germline V gene sequence: CDR1 MGHDK, CDR2 SYGVNS. Losses at the gene ends were 5 bases for V and 7 bases for J; bases not matched to a gene: 10. The chain's CDR3 is CASSSLGTAHEAFF. The CDR3 DNA reads as TGTGCCAGCAGTTCTCTCGGGACAGCCCATGAAGCTTTCTTT.

The chain employs TRBV4-2 and TRBJ1-6; D is uncertain. The CDR3 consists of 16 residues. The germline gives CDR1 LGHNA, CDR2 YNFKEQ. V was clipped by 4 bases and J by 7 bases, with 17 bases between them. CDR3 sequence (DNA): TGTGCCAGCAGCCCTCGAAGGGAGAACAGCAATTCACCCCTCCACTTT. Amino acids: CASSPRRENSNSPLHF.

This sequence joins TRBV5-5 and TRBJ1-6; 7 positions match TRBD1. The V gene's germline CDR1 is SGHKS and CDR2 YYEKEE (reference sequence). The CDR3 sequence is 14 residues long. Trimming cost V 4 bases and J 5 bases; bases outside gene matches: 3. In DNA, the CDR3 is TGTGCCAGCAGCCCGACAGGGAATAATTCACCCCTCCACTTT. Its protein product is CASSPTGNNSPLHF.

The chain couples TRBV10-3 to TRBJ1-4; the D gene is possibly TRBD1 (5 bases). Germline assignment: CDR1 ENHRY and CDR2 SYGVKD. This CDR3 is 15 amino acids long. Trimming left V 0 bases short and J 4 bases short, with 9 bases between. CDR3 sequence (DNA): TGTGCCATCAGTGAGTCTGGCAGGGATAATGAAAAACTGTTTTTT. It codes for CAISESGRDNEKLFF.

This chain connects TRBV19 to TRBJ1-3; D gene ambiguous. Germline V CDR1 and CDR2: LNHDA, SQIVND (reference sequence). The V end was cut by 9 bases, the J end by 3 bases, with 15 bases between. The CDR3 loop spans 14 amino acids. The CDR3 loop reads CASGRREGGNTIYF. CDR3 DNA sequence: TGTGCCAGCGGTCGGAGGGAGGGTGGAAACACCATATATTTT.

The J gene is TRBJ1-2, the V gene TRBV6-5; TRBD1 is a possible D gene (5 bases). The V and J ends lost 6 bases and 7 bases respectively, with 9 bases between them. CDR3 length: 11 amino acids. Germline CDR1 MNHEY, CDR2 SVGAGI. In DNA, the CDR3 is TGTGCCAGCAGGGGGCAGCGTGGCTACACCTTC. Its translation is CASRGQRGYTF.

The CDR3 sequence: CASSDTDRVPGNTIYF. The CDR3 DNA follows: TGTGCCAGCAGCGACACCGACAGGGTTCCAGGAAACACCATATATTTT. The gene calls are TRBV7-9 and TRBJ1-3; 7 bases map to TRBD1. V dropped 5 bases and J dropped 4; count of bases not matched to a gene: 11. Germline V gives CDR1 SEHNR, CDR2 FQNEAQ (reference sequence). The CDR3 totals 16 residues.

Concerning this clone itself: The same CDR3 also results from other DNA sequences found in this sample. V usage is TRBV19 and J usage is TRBJ2-3, with TRBD2 identical over 7 bases. The germline V gene encodes CDR1 LNHDA and CDR2 SQIVND (reference sequence). This CDR3 contains 18 residues. J lost 0 bases, V lost 11 bases, and 20 bases had no gene match. The CDR3 loop reads CALSKLEGLAVSTDTQYF. CDR3 nucleotides: TGTGCCCTTAGTAAGTTGGAGGGTCTAGCGGTTAGCACAGATACGCAGTATTTT.

The V and J genes are TRBV19 and TRBJ1-1; TRBD1 agrees at 10 bases. Unmatched junction bases numbered 12, after V lost 4 bases and J lost 1 base. The CDR3 runs to 18 residues. Germline CDR1 LNHDA, CDR2 SQIVND (reference sequence). The CDR3, as DNA: TGTGCCAGTAGTACCGAGACAGGGGGCCGAGGAGGGAACACTGAAGCTTTCTTT. Its translation: CASSTETGGRGGNTEAFF. The complete variable domain, with remaining parts taken from reference TRBV19 and TRBJ1-1, reads DGGITQSPKYLFRKEGQNVTLSCEQNLNHDAMYWYRQDPGQGLRLIYYSQIVNDFQKGDIAEGYSVSREKKESFPLTVTSAQKNPTAFYLCASSTETGGRGGNTEAFFGQGTRLTVV.

The chain uses TRBV18 and TRBJ1-2; no clear D gene. Deletions cut 2 bases from V and 8 bases from J, with 21 bases between. The CDR3 consists of 16 residues. Looked up from germline, CDR1 is KGHSH and CDR2 is LQKENI. This CDR3 is CASSPLGGSERSGYTF. The CDR3 nucleotides are TGTGCCAGCTCACCATTAGGAGGGAGTGAGAGAAGCGGCTACACCTTC. The variable domain in full, completed from reference TRBV18 and TRBJ1-2, reads NAGVMQNPRHLVRRRGQEARLRCSPMKGHSHVYWYRQLPEEGLKFMVYLQKENIIDESGMPKERFSAEFPKEGPSILRIQQVVRGDSAAYFCASSPLGGSERSGYTFGSGTRLTVV.

The rearrangement links TRBV13 to TRBJ2-1; 9 nucleotides align to TRBD2. The V and J ends lost 0 bases and 0 bases, in that order; junction bases with no gene match: 9. The length of the CDR3 is 19 residues. Germline V gene data show CDR1 as PRHDT and CDR2 as FYEKMQ (reference sequence). The CDR3 DNA sequence: TGTGCCAGCAGCTTAGGGCTAGCGGGATCTTATAGCTCCTACAATGAGCAGTTCTTC. This translates into CASSLGLAGSYSSYNEQFF.

The rearrangement joins TRBV5-1 to TRBJ1-1; 7 nucleotides agree with TRBD1. This CDR3 contains 15 residues. V dropped 4 bases and J dropped 4; count of bases not matched to a gene: 10. CDR1 and CDR2 from the germline V gene are SGHRS and YFSETQ. The CDR3 bases are TGCGCCAGCAGCCCCGCGGACAGGCTGGGCACTGAAGCTTTCTTT. It translates to CASSPADRLGTEAFF.

The chain joins TRBV6-1 to TRBJ1-3; D remains ambiguous. V was cut by 5 bases and J by 7 bases, with 15 bases left in between. The germline gives CDR1 MNHNS, CDR2 SASEGT. This CDR3 region has 14 residues. CDR3 DNA: TGTGCCAGCAGTCCCATACCGACGGGGAACACCATATATTTT. Translated: CASSPIPTGNTIYF.

The J gene is TRBJ2-1, the V gene TRBV6-1; 8 positions agree with TRBD2. Per the germline V gene, CDR1 is MNHNS and CDR2 is SASEGT. The CDR3 runs 14 residues. Trimming took 5 bases from V and 1 from J; bases not matched to a gene: 1. The CDR3 spells CASSRLASYNEQFF. In nucleotides, the CDR3 is TGTGCCAGCAGTAGACTAGCGTCCTACAATGAGCAGTTCTTC.

The rearrangement uses TRBV13 and TRBJ2-2; D is possibly TRBD2 (6 bases). Germline lookup yields CDR1 PRHDT and CDR2 FYEKMQ (reference sequence). The CDR3 covers 14 residues. Trimming removed 5 bases at V and 2 bases at J, with 9 bases between. The CDR3 sequence is CASSPGGNTGELFF. The CDR3 DNA reads as TGTGCCAGCAGCCCCGGGGGTAACACCGGGGAGCTGTTTTTT.

This chain uses TRBV9 with TRBJ2-3; TRBD2 matches at 7 bases. The CDR3 is 16 residues long. Germline V gene data show CDR1 as SGDLS and CDR2 as YYNGEE. The junction had 5 bases not matched to a gene; V was cut back by 1 base and J by 0 bases. Here the CDR3 DNA reads TGTGCCAGCAGCGTAATGGGAGGGTATAGCACAGATACGCAGTATTTT. Residues: CASSVMGGYSTDTQYF.

V is TRBV5-1 and J is TRBJ1-1; 7 nucleotides line up with TRBD1. The CDR3 length is 14 residues. The J segment lost 5 bases and the V segment lost 2 bases, leaving 6 bases of the junction unmatched. CDR1 is SGHRS and CDR2 is YFSETQ in the germline V gene. CDR3 nucleotides: TGCGCCAGCAGCTTCAGGGGGAGAGGGACTGAAGCTTTCTTT. This translates into CASSFRGRGTEAFF.

The chain carries TRBV7-2 and TRBJ2-5; 10 bases map to TRBD1. J gave up 4 bases and V 4 bases, and 15 bases lay outside the gene matches. Germline V gene sequence: CDR1 SGHTA, CDR2 FQGNSA. The CDR3 is 18 amino acids. The CDR3 spells CASSSRDRGFPPGETQYF. CDR3 nucleotides: TGTGCCAGCAGCTCCCGGGACAGGGGTTTCCCCCCCGGAGAGACCCAGTACTTC.

This chain connects TRBV4-1 to TRBJ1-2, with TRBD1 matching 8 bases. CDR3 size: 14 residues. The germline V gene encodes CDR1 MGHRA and CDR2 YSYEKL. J gave up 8 bases and V 1 base, and 6 bases lay outside the gene matches. The CDR3 DNA sequence: TGCGCCAGCAGCCAAGGGGACAGGTCGACAGGCTACACCTTC. It translates to CASSQGDRSTGYTF.

The chain carries TRBV5-4 and TRBJ2-1; 7 nucleotides match TRBD1. J lost 0 bases, V lost 6 bases, and 6 bases had no gene match. CDR3 length: 15 amino acids. Looked up from germline, CDR1 is SGHNT and CDR2 is YYREEE (reference sequence). Here the CDR3 DNA reads TGTGCCAGCAACGACAGGGTAGGCTCCTACAATGAGCAGTTCTTC. It codes for CASNDRVGSYNEQFF. Using reference TRBV5-4 and TRBJ2-1 for the parts outside the CDR3, the full variable domain is ETGVTQSPTHLIKTRGQQVTLRCSSQSGHNTVSWYQQALGQGPQFIFQYYREEENGRGNFPPRFSGLQFPNYSSELNVNALELDDSALYLCASNDRVGSYNEQFFGPGTRLTVL.

The chain carries TRBV2 and TRBJ2-1; D is unresolved. This CDR3 has 12 residues. The germline V gene has CDR1 SNHLY and CDR2 FYNNEI. V was trimmed by 5 bases and J by 8 bases, leaving 10 bases between them. The chain's CDR3 is CASSWSNYEQFF. The CDR3 coding sequence is TGTGCCAGCAGTTGGTCGAACTATGAGCAGTTCTTC.

The chain joins TRBV5-1 to TRBJ2-1; 9 bases align to TRBD2. CDR3 size: 15 residues. Germline loops: CDR1 SGHRS, CDR2 YFSETQ. V lost 0 bases to trimming and J lost 6 bases; unmatched junction nucleotides: 4. CDR3 in DNA: TGCGCCAGCAGCTTGGAGGGGACTAGCTCCAATGAGCAGTTCTTC. Translation: CASSLEGTSSNEQFF.

The chain employs TRBV27 and TRBJ2-7; tentatively, D is TRBD1 (6 bases). CDR1 is MNHEY and CDR2 is SMNVEV in the germline V gene (reference sequence). There are 12 residues in the CDR3. V lost 8 bases and J lost 4, with 12 bases in between. CDR3 bases: TGTGCCAGCCGGGACATTTCATACGAGCAGTACGTC. This codes for CASRDISYEQYV.

The rearrangement joins TRBV6-1 to TRBJ2-2, with TRBD1 matching 7 bases. The CDR3 sequence is 15 residues long. V lost 2 bases to trimming and J lost 5 bases; unmatched junction nucleotides: 5. CDR1 MNHNS and CDR2 SASEGT come from the germline V gene. The CDR3 region is CASSERSRGTGELFF. The CDR3, as DNA: TGTGCCAGCAGTGAACGAAGCAGGGGGACCGGGGAGCTGTTTTTT.

V and J are TRBV25-1 and TRBJ1-1; D unclear. The V gene lost 8 bases and the J gene lost 6 bases, with 13 bases spanning the gap. Germline CDR1 and CDR2: MGHDK and SYGVNS. CDR3 length: 12 amino acids. The DNA of the CDR3 is TGTGCCAGCGGATTAGGCGGGTCTGAAGCTTTCTTT. The encoded protein is CASGLGGSEAFF.

The chain is built from TRBV2 and TRBJ2-7; 9 bases line up with TRBD1. J lost 6 bases, V lost 7 bases, and 4 bases had no gene match. Germline V lookup: CDR1 SNHLY, CDR2 FYNNEI. The CDR3 totals 12 residues. In DNA, the CDR3 is TGTGCCAGCACCGGGGGACAGGGCGAGCAGTACGTC. The encoded protein is CASTGGQGEQYV.